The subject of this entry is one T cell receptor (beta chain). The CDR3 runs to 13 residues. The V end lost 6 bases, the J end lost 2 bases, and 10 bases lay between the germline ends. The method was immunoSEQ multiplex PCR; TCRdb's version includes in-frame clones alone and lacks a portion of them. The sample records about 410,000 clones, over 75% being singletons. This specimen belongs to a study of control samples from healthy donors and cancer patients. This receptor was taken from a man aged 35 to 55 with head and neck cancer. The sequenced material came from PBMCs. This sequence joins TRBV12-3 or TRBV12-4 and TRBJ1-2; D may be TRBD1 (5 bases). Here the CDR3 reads CASSQDSNYGYTF. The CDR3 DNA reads TGTGCCAGCAGCCAAGACAGCAACTATGGCTACACCTTC.